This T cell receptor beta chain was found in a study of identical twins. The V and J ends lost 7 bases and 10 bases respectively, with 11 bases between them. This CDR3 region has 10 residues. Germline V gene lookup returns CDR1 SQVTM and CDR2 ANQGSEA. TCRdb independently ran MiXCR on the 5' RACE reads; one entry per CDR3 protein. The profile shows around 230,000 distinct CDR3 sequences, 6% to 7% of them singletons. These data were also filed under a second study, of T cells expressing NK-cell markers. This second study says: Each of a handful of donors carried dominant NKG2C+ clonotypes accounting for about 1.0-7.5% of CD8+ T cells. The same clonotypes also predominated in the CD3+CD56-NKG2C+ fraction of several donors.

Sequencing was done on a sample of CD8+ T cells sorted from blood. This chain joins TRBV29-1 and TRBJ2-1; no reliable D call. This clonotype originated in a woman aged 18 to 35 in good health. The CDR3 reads CSATYAEQFF. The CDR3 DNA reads TGCAGCGCTACGTATGCGGAGCAGTTCTTC.